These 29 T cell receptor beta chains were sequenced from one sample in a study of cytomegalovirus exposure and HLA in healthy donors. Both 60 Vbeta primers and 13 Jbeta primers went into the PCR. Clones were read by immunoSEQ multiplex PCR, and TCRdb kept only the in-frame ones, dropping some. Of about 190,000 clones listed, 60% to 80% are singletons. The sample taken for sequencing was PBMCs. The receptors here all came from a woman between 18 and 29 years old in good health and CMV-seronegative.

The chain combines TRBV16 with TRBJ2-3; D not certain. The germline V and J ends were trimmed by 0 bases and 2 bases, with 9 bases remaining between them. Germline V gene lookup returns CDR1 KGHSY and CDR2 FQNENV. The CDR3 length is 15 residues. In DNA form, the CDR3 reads TGTGCCAGCAGCCAATCCAGGCCCAACACAGATACGCAGTATTTT. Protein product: CASSQSRPNTDTQYF. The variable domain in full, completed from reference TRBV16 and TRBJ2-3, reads GEEVAQTPKHLVRGEGQKAKLYCAPIKGHSYVFWYQQVLKNEFKFLISFQNENVFDETGMPKERFSAKCLPNSPCSLEIQATKLEDSAVYFCASSQSRPNTDTQYFGPGTRLTVL.

CDR3 nucleotides: TGTGCCAGTATCGCTAGCGGTTACAATGAGCAGTTCTTC. Amino acids: CASIASGYNEQFF. V and J are TRBV19 and TRBJ2-1; the match to TRBD2 covers 7 bases. CDR1 and CDR2 (germline): LNHDA, SQIVND (reference sequence). The CDR3 runs to 13 residues. With V trimmed by 7 bases and J by 4 bases, 4 bases remained unmatched.

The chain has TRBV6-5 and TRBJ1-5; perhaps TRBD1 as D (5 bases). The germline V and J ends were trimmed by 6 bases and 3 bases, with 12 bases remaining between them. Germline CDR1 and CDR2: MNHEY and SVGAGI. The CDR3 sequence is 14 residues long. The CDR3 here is CASRPQGPNQPQHF. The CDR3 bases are TGTGCCAGCAGACCCCAGGGTCCCAATCAGCCCCAGCATTTT.

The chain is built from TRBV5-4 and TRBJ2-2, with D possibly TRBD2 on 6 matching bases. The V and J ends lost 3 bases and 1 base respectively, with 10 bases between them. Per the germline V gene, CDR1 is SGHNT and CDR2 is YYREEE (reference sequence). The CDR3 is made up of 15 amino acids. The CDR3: CASSSDGRNTGELFF. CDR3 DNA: TGTGCCAGCAGCTCAGACGGGAGGAACACCGGGGAGCTGTTTTTT.

CDR3 residues: CASSNSGGTYTQYF. CDR3 coding DNA: TGTGCCAGCAGTAACAGCGGGGGGACATATACGCAGTATTTT. The rearrangement joins TRBV6-6 to TRBJ2-3; 9 nucleotides match TRBD2. The CDR3 is 14 amino acids. CDR1 and CDR2 (germline): MNHNY, SVGAGI (reference sequence). The J segment lost 7 bases and the V segment lost 5 bases, leaving 7 bases of the junction unmatched.

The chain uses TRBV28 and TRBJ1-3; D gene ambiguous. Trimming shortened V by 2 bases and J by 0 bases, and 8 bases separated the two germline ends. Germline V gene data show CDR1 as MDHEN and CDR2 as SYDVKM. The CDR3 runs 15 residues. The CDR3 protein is CASSLSPNSGNTIYF. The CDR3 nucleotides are TGTGCCAGCAGTTTAAGCCCGAACTCTGGAAACACCATATATTTT.

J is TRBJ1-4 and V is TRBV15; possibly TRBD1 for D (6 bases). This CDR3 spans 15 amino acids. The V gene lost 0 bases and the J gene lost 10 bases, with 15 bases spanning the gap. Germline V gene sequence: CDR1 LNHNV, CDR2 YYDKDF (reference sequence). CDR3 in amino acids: CATSRDRQVSPKLFF. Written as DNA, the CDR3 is TGTGCCACCAGCAGAGACCGACAGGTCTCCCCAAAACTGTTTTTT.

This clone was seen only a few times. CDR3 residues: CASSPIDRANTEAFF. CDR3 nucleotides: TGTGCCAGCTCACCGATAGACAGGGCTAACACTGAAGCTTTCTTT. V is TRBV18 and J is TRBJ1-1; 7 bases are a match to TRBD1. Germline V lookup: CDR1 KGHSH, CDR2 LQKENI. The CDR3 runs to 15 residues. Trimming removed 3 bases from V and 2 bases from J; junction bases left unmatched: 6. Full variable domain (rest looked up from reference TRBV18 and TRBJ1-1): NAGVMQNPRHLVRRRGQEARLRCSPMKGHSHVYWYRQLPEEGLKFMVYLQKENIIDESGMPKERFSAEFPKEGPSILRIQQVVRGDSAAYFCASSPIDRANTEAFFGQGTRLTVV.

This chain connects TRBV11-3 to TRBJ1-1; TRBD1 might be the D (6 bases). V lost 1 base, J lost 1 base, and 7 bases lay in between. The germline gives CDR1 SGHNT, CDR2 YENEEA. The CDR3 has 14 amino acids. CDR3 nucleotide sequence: TGTGCCAGCAGCTTAGGGGGGCGGAACACTGAAGCTTTCTTT. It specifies CASSLGGRNTEAFF.

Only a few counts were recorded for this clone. This CDR3 is CASSHTAGTYNEQFF. In nucleotides, the CDR3 is TGCGCCAGCAGCCACACAGCGGGAACCTACAATGAGCAGTTCTTC. V usage is TRBV4-1 and J usage is TRBJ2-1; TRBD2 aligns across 7 bases. Losses at the gene ends were 3 bases for V and 2 bases for J; bases not matched to a gene: 4. This CDR3 has 15 amino acids. CDR1 is MGHRA and CDR2 is YSYEKL in the germline V gene.

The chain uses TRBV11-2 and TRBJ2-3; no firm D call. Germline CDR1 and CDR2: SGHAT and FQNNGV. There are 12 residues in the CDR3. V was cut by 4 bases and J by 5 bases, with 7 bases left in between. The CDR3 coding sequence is TGTGCCAGCAGCTCGACAAGAGATACGCAGTATTTT. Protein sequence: CASSSTRDTQYF.

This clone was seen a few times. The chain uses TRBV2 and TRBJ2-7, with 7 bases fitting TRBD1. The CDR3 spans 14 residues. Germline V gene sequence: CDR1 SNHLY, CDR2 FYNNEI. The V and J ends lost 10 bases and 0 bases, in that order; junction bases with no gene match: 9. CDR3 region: CATGRQGSSYEQYF. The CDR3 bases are TGTGCCACCGGACGACAGGGTAGCTCCTACGAGCAGTACTTC. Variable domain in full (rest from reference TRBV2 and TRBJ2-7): EPEVTQTPSHQVTQMGQEVILRCVPISNHLYFYWYRQILGQKVEFLVSFYNNEISEKSEIFDDQFSVERPDGSNFTLKIRSTKLEDSAMYFCATGRQGSSYEQYFGPGTRLTVT.

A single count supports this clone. CDR3 in amino acids: CASNGGEAYNEQFF. CDR3 bases: TGCGCCAGCAATGGTGGCGAGGCCTACAATGAGCAGTTCTTC. The chain employs TRBV10-2 and TRBJ2-1; D ambiguous. The CDR3 runs to 14 residues. Deletions cut 7 bases from V and 2 bases from J, with 12 bases between. CDR1 WSHSY and CDR2 SAAADI come from the germline V gene.

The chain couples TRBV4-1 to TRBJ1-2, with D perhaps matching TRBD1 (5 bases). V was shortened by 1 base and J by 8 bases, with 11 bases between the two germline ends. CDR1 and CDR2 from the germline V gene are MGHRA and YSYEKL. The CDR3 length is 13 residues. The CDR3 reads CASSQVRVLGYTF. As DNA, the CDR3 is TGCGCCAGCAGCCAAGTCAGGGTTTTGGGCTACACCTTC.

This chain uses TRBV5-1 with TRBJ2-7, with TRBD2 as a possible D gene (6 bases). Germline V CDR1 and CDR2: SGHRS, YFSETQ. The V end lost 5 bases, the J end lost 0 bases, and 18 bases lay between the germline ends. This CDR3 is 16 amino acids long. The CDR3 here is CASRPPTSFGSYEQYF. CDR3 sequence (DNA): TGCGCCAGCAGACCCCCAACTAGCTTCGGCTCCTACGAGCAGTACTTC.

CDR3 sequence (DNA): TGTGCCAGCAGTTTGGCCCGAGGAAGTGGGGCCAACGTCCTGACTTTC. It specifies CASSLARGSGANVLTF. V usage is TRBV6-6 and J usage is TRBJ2-6; D is unclear. The germline CDR1 and CDR2 sequences are MNHNY and SVGAGI (reference sequence). CDR3 length equals 16 residues. V was trimmed by 4 bases and J by 3 bases, leaving 13 bases between them.

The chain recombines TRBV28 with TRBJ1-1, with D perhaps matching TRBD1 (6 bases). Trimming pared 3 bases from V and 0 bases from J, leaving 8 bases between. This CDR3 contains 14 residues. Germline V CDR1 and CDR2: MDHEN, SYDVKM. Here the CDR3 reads CASSFWDMNTEAFF. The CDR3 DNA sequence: TGTGCCAGCAGTTTTTGGGACATGAACACTGAAGCTTTCTTT.

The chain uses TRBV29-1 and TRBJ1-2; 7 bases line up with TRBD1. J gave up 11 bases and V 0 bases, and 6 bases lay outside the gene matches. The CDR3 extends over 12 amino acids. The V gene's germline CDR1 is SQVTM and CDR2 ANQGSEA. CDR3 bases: TGCAGCGTTGAAGAAACAGGGGTAGGGTACACCTTC. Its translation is CSVEETGVGYTF.

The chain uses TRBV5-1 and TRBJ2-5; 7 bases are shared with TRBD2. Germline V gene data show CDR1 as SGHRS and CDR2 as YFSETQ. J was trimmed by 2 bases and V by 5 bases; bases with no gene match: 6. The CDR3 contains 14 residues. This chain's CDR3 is CASSGGREQETQYF. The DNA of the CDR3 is TGCGCCAGCAGTGGGGGGAGGGAGCAAGAGACCCAGTACTTC.

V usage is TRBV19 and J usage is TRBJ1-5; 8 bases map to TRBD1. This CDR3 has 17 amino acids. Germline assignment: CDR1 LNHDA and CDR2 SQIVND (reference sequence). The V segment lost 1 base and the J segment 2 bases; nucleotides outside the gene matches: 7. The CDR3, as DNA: TGTGCCAGTAGTATAGGGTCAGGGGGCATTGGCAATCAGCCCCAGCATTTT. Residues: CASSIGSGGIGNQPQHF.

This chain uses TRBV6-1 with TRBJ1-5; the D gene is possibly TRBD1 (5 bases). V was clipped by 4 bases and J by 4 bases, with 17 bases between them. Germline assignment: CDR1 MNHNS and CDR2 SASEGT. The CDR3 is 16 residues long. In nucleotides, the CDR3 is TGTGCCAGCAGTGCCTATCCCAGATCAGGGAATCAGCCCCAGCATTTT. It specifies CASSAYPRSGNQPQHF.

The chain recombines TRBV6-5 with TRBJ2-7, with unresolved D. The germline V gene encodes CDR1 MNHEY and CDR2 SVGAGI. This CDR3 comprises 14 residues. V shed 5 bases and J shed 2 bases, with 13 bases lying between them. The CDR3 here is CASSEDTETYEQYF. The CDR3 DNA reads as TGTGCCAGCAGTGAGGATACCGAAACCTACGAGCAGTACTTC.

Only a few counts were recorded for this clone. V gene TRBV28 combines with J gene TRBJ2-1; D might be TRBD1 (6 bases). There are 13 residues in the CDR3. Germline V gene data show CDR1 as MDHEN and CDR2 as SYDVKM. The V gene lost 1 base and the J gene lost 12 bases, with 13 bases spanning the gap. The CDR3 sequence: CASSLFEQGRQFF. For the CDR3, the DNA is TGTGCCAGCAGTTTATTCGAGCAGGGGAGGCAGTTCTTC.

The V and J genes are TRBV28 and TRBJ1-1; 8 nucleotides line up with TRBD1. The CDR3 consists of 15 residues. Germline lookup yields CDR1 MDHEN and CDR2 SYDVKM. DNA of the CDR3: TGTGTCACAGGCAGGGGGCAGGGGAAGAACACTGAAGCTTTCTTT. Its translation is CVTGRGQGKNTEAFF.

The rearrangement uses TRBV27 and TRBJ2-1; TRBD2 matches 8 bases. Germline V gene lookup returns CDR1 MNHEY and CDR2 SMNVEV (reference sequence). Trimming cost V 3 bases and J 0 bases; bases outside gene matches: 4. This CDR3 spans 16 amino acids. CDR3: CASSFISGNSYNEQFF. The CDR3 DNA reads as TGTGCCAGCAGTTTTATTAGCGGGAACTCCTACAATGAGCAGTTCTTC.

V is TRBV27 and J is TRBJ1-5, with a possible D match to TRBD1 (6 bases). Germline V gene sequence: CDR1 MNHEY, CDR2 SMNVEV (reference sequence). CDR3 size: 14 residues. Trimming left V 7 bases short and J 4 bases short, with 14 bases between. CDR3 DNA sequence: TGTGCCAGCAAGAGGACAGCCAGAAATCAGCCCCAGCATTTT. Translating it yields CASKRTARNQPQHF.

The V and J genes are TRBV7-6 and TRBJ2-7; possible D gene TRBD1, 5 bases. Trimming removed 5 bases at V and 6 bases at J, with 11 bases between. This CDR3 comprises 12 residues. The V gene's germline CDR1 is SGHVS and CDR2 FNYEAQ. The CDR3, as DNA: TGTGCCAGCAGCCTTAGAAGGGGCGAGCAGTACTTC. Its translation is CASSLRRGEQYF.

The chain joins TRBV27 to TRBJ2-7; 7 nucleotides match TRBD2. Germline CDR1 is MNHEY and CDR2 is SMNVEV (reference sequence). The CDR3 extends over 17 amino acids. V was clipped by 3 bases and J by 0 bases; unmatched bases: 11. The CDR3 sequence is CASSFLAGGGSSYEQYF. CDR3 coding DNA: TGTGCCAGCAGTTTTCTGGCGGGCGGGGGAAGCTCCTACGAGCAGTACTTC.

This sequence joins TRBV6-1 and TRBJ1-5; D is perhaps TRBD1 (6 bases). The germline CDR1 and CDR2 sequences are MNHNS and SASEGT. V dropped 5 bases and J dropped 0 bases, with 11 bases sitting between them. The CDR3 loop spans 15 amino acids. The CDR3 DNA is TGTGCCAGCAGTATTCACAGGGATAGCAATCAGCCCCAGCATTTT. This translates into CASSIHRDSNQPQHF.